This TCR beta chain emerged from a study of T cells after yellow fever vaccination. Broader study findings: Shared CD4/CD8 clonotypes were a small share, likely from convergent recombination.

Each CDR3 protein gets one entry after TCRdb re-called the 5' RACE reads with MiXCR. The sample holds about 260,000 distinct CDR3 sequences, 5.2% seen once. J gave up 2 bases and V 0 bases, and 1 base lay outside the gene matches. The CDR3 is 15 residues long. In germline, CDR1 is SGHDT, CDR2 YYEEEE. Worth noting for this clonotype: Its specificity is not known.

This sequence originates from a man between 18 and 35 years old who received the YFV17D yellow fever vaccine. The chain joins TRBV5-6 to TRBJ2-3; the match to TRBD2 covers 9 bases. The input for sequencing was CD4+ T cells sorted from PBMCs, taken on the day of the yellow fever booster vaccination. The CDR3 DNA sequence: TGTGCCAGCAGCTTGGGACTAGCGGCCACAGATACGCAGTATTTT. As protein: CASSLGLAATDTQYF.